The entry below describes one TCR beta chain. There is no known antigen for this receptor. One end of the junction varies from germline; a read error may be responsible. These data come from a study of tumor and adjacent non-tumor tissue in lung cancer (dated by TCRdb to between 2017 and 2018). Background for the entire study: By cancer type, the cohort comprised some twelve adenocarcinoma patients, 2 squamous cell carcinoma patients and 1 small cell lung cancer patient. The 15 or so patients were aged roughly 30 to 85 years, included around 10 men and 5 women, and had TNM stage I to III disease. Sequencing produced approximately 130 million productive TCRbeta reads in total, an average of about 4.5 million reads per sample. Using bulk TCRbeta repertoires from approximately 15 lung cancer patients, the study set lung tumor tissue side by side with matched distant non-tumor lung tissue. Around 31 paired specimens, one tumor and one normal lung sample per patient, were profiled by TCRbeta CDR3 sequencing. What the work shows at the level of the full study, not this receptor alone: A significantly larger cumulative share of the repertoire was made up by the top 100 clones in normal lung than in tumor tissue. Only approximately 14 patients were included in the cohort, and the need for larger samples and more detailed clinical data was noted by the authors. Tumor tissue showed significantly greater TCR diversity (inverse Simpson) than normal lung tissue (about 400 vs 150, P = 0.0075, Mann-Whitney U test). TCR diversity was significantly higher in younger patients, and greater tumor TCR diversity was associated with shorter overall survival and shorter disease-free survival. Peripheral blood was not sequenced, so blood TCRbeta repertoires in these lung cancer patients were not examined. The methods do not name the sequencing platform or mention unique molecular identifiers.

As encoded in the germline V gene (reference sequence), CDR1 is SEHNR while CDR2 is FQNEAQ. Including cysteine and phenylalanine, the CDR3 has 17 amino acids. CDR3 DNA is the only sequence kept; it has 51 bases, read in frame from the first base. RNA was extracted from bulk unsorted tissue and checked for quality with a NanoDrop ND-1000 and an Agilent 2100. Newly diagnosed lung cancer patients without prior chemotherapy who had been admitted for thoracic surgery in China between August and November 2014 were enrolled as donors. Patients who had received previous radiotherapy or chemotherapy, or who had another concurrent cancer, were excluded from the study. Pieces of surgical tissue measuring roughly 1-2.2 cm3 were kept in RNAlater solution and held at -80 degrees C until needed. The library relied on multiplex PCR. The run used an Illumina HiSeq 2500. TCRbeta libraries were constructed through three rounds of nested PCR with primers (Table S4) according to protocols modified from ARM-PCR. Before sequencing, PCR products in the 200-500 bp range were cut out of the gel and cleaned up using the QIAquick gel extraction kit. In the authors' own workflow: Reads were cleaned with Trimmomatic, merged with FLASH into complete CDR3 sequences, and assigned to V(D)J germline segments with MiTCR. Clonal diversity was computed as the inverse Simpson's index with VDJtools. In-frame sequences without a premature stop codon were defined as productive reads. TCRdb redid the processing of the public reads, applying fastp at Q25 and MiXCR, and retained in-frame beta chains. Each entry is one CDR3 protein sequence, shown with its most common DNA and genes. In this record, the V and J calls reflect TCRdb's handling and not the investigators' own analysis. The sample contains approximately 150,000 distinct CDR3 sequences, 66% of them found a single time. The ten largest clones take up 15% to 20% of the sample.

This clonotype was obtained from a man in his 60s with small cell lung cancer. Sequencing used lung tumor tissue. The sequence links TRBV7-9 to TRBJ2-6; TRBD1 fits 7 bases in the junction. The CDR3 protein is CASSAYITGVGANVLTF. The bases read TGTGCCAGCAGCGCTTATATTACAGGGGTTGGGGCGAACGTCCTGACTTTC.